The 22 T cell receptor beta chains below were found in one sample sequenced in a study of blood T cell repertoires in COVID-19 (TCRdb year 2020). Libraries were built with the immunoSEQ multiplex PCR assay. TCRdb's version of the immuneACCESS table is confined to in-frame rearrangements and falls short of the full clone set. An unresolved V gene accounts for under half of the shortfall where checked; the remainder is of unknown origin. This sample has a few hundred thousand clones in its table, and roughly nine tenths of those were observed once. The ten largest clonotypes hold 1.2% of the sample. The specimen was PBMCs or T cells enriched from blood (not recorded which). The origin of the receptors is a human donor in a cohort exposed to, infected with or recovered from COVID-19 (not recorded which). The donor label of this sample is uncertain.

This chain links TRBV21-1 with TRBJ2-2; the D call of TRBD2 is as the table states it, not checked on the DNA. TRBV21-1 constitutes a pseudogene. This CDR3 region has 16 residues. Written as DNA, the CDR3 is TGTGCCAGCAGCAAATCCACCCCAAGGGAGGCCGGGGAGCTGTTTTTT. Amino acids: CASSKSTPREAGELFF.

The chain links TRBV7-9 to TRBJ1-3; D is uncertain. The CDR3 runs 13 residues. Between the trimmed V and J ends, which lost 3 bases and 8 bases, there was a span of 11 bases. Germline-derived CDR1 and CDR2 are SEHNR and FQNEAQ (reference sequence). The CDR3 region has the DNA TGTGCCAGCAGCTTTCCCTATCCGGACACCATATATTTT. Its protein product is CASSFPYPDTIYF.

This chain connects TRBV30 to TRBJ1-6; D possibly corresponds to TRBD1 (6 bases). Germline values: CDR1 GTSNPN, CDR2 SVGIG (reference sequence). Trimming left V 2 bases short and J 9 bases short, with 20 bases between. The CDR3 runs to 16 residues. This CDR3 reads CAWSPRGFPGSSPLHF. The CDR3 bases are TGTGCCTGGAGTCCCAGGGGATTCCCCGGGTCTTCACCCCTCCACTTT.

This chain joins TRBV11-3 and TRBJ2-3; D might be TRBD2 (7 bases). V was shortened by 8 bases and J by 5 bases, with 20 bases between the two germline ends. CDR1 SGHNT and CDR2 YENEEA come from the germline V gene. CDR3 length: 15 amino acids. The CDR3: CASSLQGQRGDTQYF. CDR3 DNA sequence: TGTGCCAGCTCTTTACAGGGCCAGCGGGGAGATACGCAGTATTTT.

The J gene is TRBJ2-5, the V gene TRBV7-2; D is perhaps TRBD1 (7 bases). The CDR3 length is 16 residues. The germline V gene encodes CDR1 SGHTA and CDR2 FQGNSA. With 0 bases removed from V and 6 bases from J, the gap between germline ends came to 17 bases. CDR3 sequence (DNA): TGTGCCAGCAGCTTAGCCACTTGGGCAGGGGGGAAGACCCAGTACTTC. Amino acids: CASSLATWAGGKTQYF.

The V and J genes are TRBV18 and TRBJ1-4, with a possible D match to TRBD1 (5 bases). The length of the CDR3 is 14 residues. CDR1 KGHSH and CDR2 LQKENI come from the germline V gene. Trimming pared 2 bases from V and 6 bases from J, leaving 10 bases between. The CDR3 nucleotides are TGTGCCAGCTCACCATCAGGGTCTCATGAAAAACTGTTTTTT. Translated: CASSPSGSHEKLFF.

In this sample, this clone turned up once. The chain links TRBV4-1 to TRBJ2-7; a possible D gene is TRBD2 (6 bases). Per germline, CDR1 MGHRA and CDR2 YSYEKL. This CDR3 is 14 amino acids long. V dropped 4 bases and J dropped 2 bases, with 12 bases sitting between them. In DNA form, the CDR3 reads TGCGCCAGCAGCCCGACCGGGACTGCCTACGAGCAGTACTTC. Protein: CASSPTGTAYEQYF.

The chain uses TRBV30 and TRBJ1-1, with a tentative D call TRBD1 (6 bases). Germline V gene lookup returns CDR1 GTSNPN and CDR2 SVGIG (reference sequence). The CDR3 length is 13 residues. V was clipped by 7 bases and J by 1 base, with 13 bases between them. CDR3 nucleotide sequence: TGTGCCTCATTTACAGGGTCGAACACTGAAGCTTTCTTT. Amino acids: CASFTGSNTEAFF.

The V and J genes are TRBV7-6 and TRBJ2-7, with TRBD1 matching 8 bases. The V and J ends lost 0 bases and 4 bases, in that order; junction bases with no gene match: 5. The CDR3 loop spans 15 amino acids. CDR1 is SGHVS and CDR2 is FNYEAQ in the germline V gene. The chain's CDR3 is CASSLATGAGYEQYF. CDR3 bases: TGTGCCAGCAGCTTAGCGACAGGGGCGGGGTACGAGCAGTACTTC.

The V and J genes are TRBV5-1 and TRBJ1-2; a weak D match, TRBD1 (6 bases). Deletions cut 3 bases from V and 4 bases from J, with 10 bases between. Looked up from germline, CDR1 is SGHRS and CDR2 is YFSETQ. This CDR3 is 13 amino acids long. CDR3 nucleotide sequence: TGCGCCAGCAGCTCTCAGGGGTCCTATGGCTACACCTTC. It encodes CASSSQGSYGYTF.

The rearrangement uses TRBV12-3 or TRBV12-4 and TRBJ1-5, with a tentative D call TRBD1 (6 bases). Trimming cost V 6 bases and J 4 bases, with 10 bases left between them. CDR3 size: 13 residues. This chain's CDR3 is CASRDQGNQPQHF. Written as DNA, the CDR3 is TGTGCCAGCAGAGACCAGGGGAATCAGCCCCAGCATTTT.

A few counts support this clone. The V gene is TRBV9, the J gene TRBJ2-1; D might be TRBD2 (5 bases). Trimming pared 0 bases from V and 7 bases from J, leaving 14 bases between. Per the germline V gene, CDR1 is SGDLS and CDR2 is YYNGEE. The CDR3 loop spans 15 amino acids. The CDR3 DNA sequence: TGTGCCAGCAGCGTAGGAGGACTTCTACTAAATGAGCAGTTCTTC. It is translated as CASSVGGLLLNEQFF.

This clone has more than one count but fewer than ten. The rearrangement joins TRBV5-1 to TRBJ1-1; D ambiguous. The germline gives CDR1 SGHRS, CDR2 YFSETQ. Trimming removed 4 bases at V and 2 bases at J, with 15 bases between. The CDR3 is 15 amino acids. The CDR3 DNA follows: TGCGCCAGCAGCCTCCAAGGCCGGGATAACACTGAAGCTTTCTTT. Translating it yields CASSLQGRDNTEAFF.

V and J are TRBV5-1 and TRBJ2-7; 7 bases agree with TRBD1. Germline V gene sequence: CDR1 SGHRS, CDR2 YFSETQ. The V gene end was trimmed by 0 bases and the J gene end by 1 base; junction bases not matched to a gene: 4. The CDR3 loop spans 15 amino acids. CDR3 DNA: TGCGCCAGCAGCTTGGGACAGGGACCTTCCTACGAGCAGTACTTC. It is translated as CASSLGQGPSYEQYF.

CDR3 loop: CASSSRGFLGSGANVLTF. CDR3 sequence (DNA): TGTGCCAGCAGCTCCAGGGGTTTTTTAGGCTCTGGGGCCAACGTCCTGACTTTC. This rearrangement joins TRBV11-2 to TRBJ2-6; D is perhaps TRBD1 (6 bases). Trimming cost V 4 bases and J 0 bases, with 16 bases left between them. This CDR3 region has 18 residues. Germline CDR1 is SGHAT and CDR2 is FQNNGV.

This chain joins TRBV3-1 (or the pseudogene TRBV3-2) and TRBJ1-1; D is uncertain. This CDR3 spans 13 amino acids. Germline CDR1 reads LGHDT; CDR2 reads YNNKEL (reference sequence). With 5 bases removed from V and 1 base from J, the gap between germline ends came to 8 bases. The DNA for the CDR3 is TGTGCCAGCAGCTCTAGTCGGAACACTGAAGCTTTCTTT. Amino acids: CASSSSRNTEAFF.

This chain joins TRBV19 and TRBJ1-4; 7 bases align to TRBD1. The CDR3 contains 19 residues. With V trimmed by 4 bases and J by 0 bases, 14 bases remained unmatched. Looked up from germline, CDR1 is LNHDA and CDR2 is SQIVND (reference sequence). The CDR3 sequence is CASSKLTRDRLATNEKLFF. In DNA form, the CDR3 reads TGTGCCAGTAGTAAACTCACGAGGGACAGACTAGCAACTAATGAAAAACTGTTTTTT.

The chain joins TRBV7-6 to TRBJ2-3; the match to TRBD2 covers 13 bases. The V and J ends lost 4 bases and 6 bases, in that order; junction bases with no gene match: 10. Per germline, CDR1 SGHVS and CDR2 FNYEAQ. CDR3 length equals 17 residues. CDR3 nucleotides: TGTGCCAGCAGCTCAGCTCCTACTAGCGGGGGGGATGATACGCAGTATTTT. Translation: CASSSAPTSGGDDTQYF.

The V and J genes are TRBV13 and TRBJ1-1, with D perhaps TRBD1 (5 bases). This CDR3 comprises 11 residues. V was clipped by 3 bases and J by 10 bases, with 9 bases between them. Germline V gene sequence: CDR1 PRHDT, CDR2 FYEKMQ (reference sequence). CDR3 sequence: CASSFTGVAFF. CDR3 coding DNA: TGTGCCAGCAGCTTTACGGGGGTAGCTTTCTTT. Full variable domain (outside the CDR3, taken from reference TRBV13 and TRBJ1-1): AAGVIQSPRHLIKEKRETATLKCYPIPRHDTVYWYQQGPGQDPQFLISFYEKMQSDKGSIPDRFSAQQFSDYHSELNMSSLELGDSALYFCASSFTGVAFFGQGTRLTVV.

The V call is TRBV28, the J call TRBJ1-1; possibly TRBD1 for D (5 bases). The CDR3 covers 15 residues. The V and J ends lost 3 bases and 0 bases respectively, with 11 bases between them. Germline V gives CDR1 MDHEN, CDR2 SYDVKM. CDR3 DNA sequence: TGTGCCAGCAGTTTCGCGGGGGGTTTGAACACTGAAGCTTTCTTT. Translating it yields CASSFAGGLNTEAFF.

V gene TRBV9 combines with J gene TRBJ1-5, with 8 bases matching TRBD1. V was pared by 3 bases and J by 3 bases, with 5 bases of the junction left unmatched. Looked up from germline, CDR1 is SGDLS and CDR2 is YYNGEE. The CDR3 runs 15 residues. The CDR3 loop is CASSADRVPNQPQHF. The DNA for the CDR3 is TGTGCCAGCAGCGCGGACAGGGTTCCCAATCAGCCCCAGCATTTT.

V is TRBV7-9 and J is TRBJ2-7; no clear D. This CDR3 has 14 amino acids. Germline V CDR1 and CDR2: SEHNR, FQNEAQ (reference sequence). V gave up 2 bases and J gave up 3 bases, with 11 bases separating them. CDR3 DNA: TGTGCCAGCAGCTTATCTCCTCAGTACTACGAGCAGTACTTC. Translation: CASSLSPQYYEQYF.